The 3 T cell receptor beta chains below come from one sample, sequenced in a study of cytomegalovirus exposure and HLA in healthy donors. The PCR made use of 60 Vbeta and 13 Jbeta primers. Clones were sequenced by immunoSEQ multiplex PCR, and TCRdb holds only the in-frame ones, with some missing. The sample data list roughly 120,000 clones. Sample: PBMCs. These receptors all stem from a man between 18 and 29 years old in good health and CMV-seronegative.

J is TRBJ2-1 and V is TRBV10-2, with D possibly matching TRBD2 (6 bases). This CDR3 region has 15 residues. V shed 2 bases and J shed 0 bases, with 8 bases lying between them. Per germline, CDR1 WSHSY and CDR2 SAAADI. The CDR3 loop is CASSEGGSSYNEQFF. The CDR3 DNA reads as TGCGCCAGCAGTGAGGGAGGGAGCTCCTACAATGAGCAGTTCTTC.

This chain uses TRBV5-5 with TRBJ1-1; 12 bases align to TRBD1. The junction had 1 base not matched to a gene; V was cut back by 3 bases and J by 1 base. The CDR3 runs to 15 residues. The germline V gene encodes CDR1 SGHKS and CDR2 YYEKEE (reference sequence). The CDR3, as DNA: TGTGCCAGCAGCTGGGGACAGGGGGCGAACACTGAAGCTTTCTTT. Protein product: CASSWGQGANTEAFF. Complete variable domain (other parts from reference TRBV5-5 and TRBJ1-1): DAGVTQSPTHLIKTRGQQVTLRCSPISGHKSVSWYQQVLGQGPQFIFQYYEKEERGRGNFPDRFSARQFPNYSSELNVNALLLGDSALYLCASSWGQGANTEAFFGQGTRLTVV.

Worth noting for this clone: Within the sample, other DNA sequences also encode this same CDR3. The chain joins TRBV20-1 to TRBJ2-7; the D gene is possibly TRBD2 (6 bases). Trimming pared 3 bases from V and 3 bases from J, leaving 6 bases between. The CDR3 is made up of 11 amino acids. Germline values: CDR1 DFQATT, CDR2 SNEGSKA (reference sequence). CDR3: CSARGGYEQYF. The DNA for the CDR3 is TGCAGTGCTAGGGGGGGCTACGAGCAGTACTTC.